Following are 16 T cell receptor beta chains from one sample sequenced in a study of identical twins (dated by TCRdb to 2016 to 2018). Libraries were prepared through 5' RACE. Sequenced on an Illumina HiSeq 2000. Using fastp at Q25 and MiXCR, TCRdb reprocessed the public reads and kept productive beta chains. Every entry covers one CDR3 protein and lists the most common genes and DNA from its rows. The sample table lists about 240,000 distinct CDR3 sequences, roughly a tenth of them with a count of one. 9% to 10% of the sample is in the top ten clones. Sequenced: memory T cells sorted from blood. Reading the label with the study, this specimen's cell subset or site is: CD45RO+ enriched T cells. Receptors originate from a man aged 50-60 years in good health.

This clonotype was counted many times. The rearrangement joins TRBV25-1 to TRBJ2-5; D perhaps matches TRBD2 (6 bases). Trimming shortened V by 2 bases and J by 7 bases, and 17 bases separated the two germline ends. CDR1 and CDR2 from the germline V gene are MGHDK and SYGVNS. The CDR3 runs 15 residues. The CDR3 is CASSEKGWEVGTQYF. In DNA form, the CDR3 reads TGTGCCAGCAGTGAAAAGGGTTGGGAGGTTGGGACCCAGTACTTC.

Many counts were recorded for this clonotype. The chain combines TRBV29-1 with TRBJ2-7; 7 nucleotides line up with TRBD1. The CDR3 extends over 13 amino acids. V trimming: 1 base; J trimming: 4 bases; junction bases outside the gene matches: 4. Germline values: CDR1 SQVTM, CDR2 ANQGSEA. The CDR3 is CSVEAGQEYEQYF. CDR3 DNA sequence: TGCAGCGTTGAAGCAGGACAGGAGTACGAGCAGTACTTC.

This clonotype was counted between two and nine times. A junction end diverges from the germline sequence, so it may reflect a read error. The chain couples TRBV5-6 to TRBJ2-1; D is possibly TRBD1 (5 bases). The CDR3 contains 13 residues. Germline V lookup: CDR1 SGHDT, CDR2 YYEEEE. CDR3 sequence reads: CAISLGLGNEQFF. The CDR3 region has the DNA TGTGCCATCAGCCTGGGGCTAGGCAATGAGCAGTTCTTC.

CDR3 residues: CASRIDRTSSFGNIQYF. In nucleotides, the CDR3 is TGTGCCAGCAGAATCGACCGGACTAGCAGTTTTGGAAACATTCAGTACTTC. V and J are TRBV6-1 and TRBJ2-4; TRBD2 matches 8 bases. The V segment lost 6 bases and the J segment 6 bases; nucleotides outside the gene matches: 16. This CDR3 is 17 amino acids long. Germline CDR1 is MNHNS and CDR2 is SASEGT.

This chain connects TRBV6-5 to TRBJ2-4; 14 bases align to TRBD2. The CDR3 is 18 amino acids. Losses at the gene ends were 4 bases for V and 4 bases for J; bases not matched to a gene: 9. In germline, CDR1 is MNHEY, CDR2 SVGAGI. The CDR3 protein is CASSSPSRLAGGKNIQYF. The CDR3 DNA reads as TGTGCCAGCAGTTCCCCATCTCGACTAGCGGGAGGGAAAAACATTCAGTACTTC.

The sample holds a few counts of this clonotype. The genes are TRBV29-1 and TRBJ2-7; the D gene could be TRBD1 or TRBD2 (5 bases each). The germline CDR1 and CDR2 sequences are SQVTM and ANQGSEA. V dropped 0 bases and J dropped 0 bases, with 12 bases sitting between them. CDR3 length equals 15 residues. The CDR3 reads CSVEDPGGSSYEQYF. CDR3 bases: TGCAGCGTTGAAGATCCTGGGGGAAGCTCCTACGAGCAGTACTTC.

Many counts were recorded for this clonotype. This chain connects TRBV7-2 to TRBJ2-5; 7 bases map to TRBD1. The length of the CDR3 is 15 residues. V was clipped by 5 bases and J by 2 bases; unmatched bases: 8. Germline V CDR1 and CDR2: SGHTA, FQGNSA. In nucleotides, the CDR3 is TGTGCCAGCAGCCCACAACTGGACAGGCAAGAGACCCAGTACTTC. Amino acid sequence: CASSPQLDRQETQYF.

This clonotype showed up many times. The rearrangement uses TRBV7-2 and TRBJ2-7; 7 bases match TRBD1. The germline V gene has CDR1 SGHTA and CDR2 FQGNSA. Trimming removed 1 base from V and 3 bases from J; junction bases left unmatched: 9. The CDR3 length is 16 residues. The CDR3 protein is CASSLGRQGFVYEQYF. In DNA form, the CDR3 reads TGTGCCAGCAGCTTAGGAAGACAGGGTTTCGTCTACGAGCAGTACTTC.

For this clonotype: A read error may explain this, as a much larger clone is one base away. The V gene is TRBV7-2, the J gene TRBJ2-7; D could derive from TRBD1 or TRBD2 (5 bases each). The CDR3 is 13 amino acids. CDR1 SGHTA and CDR2 FQGNSA come from the germline V gene. CDR3 in amino acids: CASSLASGAEQCF. In DNA, the CDR3 is TGTGCCAGCAGCTTAGCGTCCGGGGCCGAGCAGTGCTTC.

There are a few counts of this clonotype. The gene calls are TRBV20-1 and TRBJ2-3; tentative D call: TRBD1 (6 bases). The V end lost 4 bases, the J end lost 4 bases, and 12 bases lay between the germline ends. Germline assignment: CDR1 DFQATT and CDR2 SNEGSKA (reference sequence). This CDR3 is 13 amino acids long. The CDR3 loop is CSAKKGGADTQYF. CDR3 coding DNA: TGCAGTGCTAAGAAAGGGGGAGCAGATACGCAGTATTTT.

A few counts support this clonotype. The chain has TRBV5-1 and TRBJ2-1; 14 nucleotides match TRBD2. The junction had 7 bases not matched to a gene; V was cut back by 4 bases and J by 7 bases. The germline CDR1 and CDR2 sequences are SGHRS and YFSETQ. This CDR3 contains 16 residues. The CDR3 sequence is CASSLTGLAGANEQFF. For the CDR3, the DNA is TGCGCCAGCAGCCTTACGGGACTAGCGGGGGCAAATGAGCAGTTCTTC. Looking up the rest from reference TRBV5-1 and TRBJ2-1 gives the full variable domain: KAGVTQTPRYLIKTRGQQVTLSCSPISGHRSVSWYQQTPGQGLQFLFEYFSETQRNKGNFPGRFSGRQFSNSRSEMNVSTLELGDSALYLCASSLTGLAGANEQFFGPGTRLTVL.

About this clonotype: The junction and the germline gene differ at one end; a read error may be behind it. This chain uses TRBV10-3 with TRBJ1-2, with D tentatively TRBD1 (5 bases). Germline-derived CDR1 and CDR2 are ENHRY and SYGVKD. The CDR3 totals 12 residues. The CDR3 bases are TGTGCCATCTCTGGGGCAGGGTATGACTACACCTTC. This translates into CAISGAGYDYTF.

The chain uses TRBV7-8 and TRBJ2-1; 7 positions match TRBD2. The junction had 10 bases not matched to a gene; V was cut back by 5 bases and J by 3 bases. This CDR3 has 16 amino acids. From germline, CDR1 is SGHVS and CDR2 FQNEAQ. The CDR3 DNA reads TGTGCCAGCAGCCACCCGGGGGGTGACGGCTACAATGAGCAGTTCTTC. This sequence encodes CASSHPGGDGYNEQFF.

CDR3 region: CATSRAGYEQYF. The CDR3 nucleotides read TGTGCCACCAGCAGAGCCGGATACGAGCAGTACTTC. The J gene is TRBJ2-7, the V gene TRBV15, with D uncertain. There are 12 residues in the CDR3. Germline V lookup: CDR1 LNHNV, CDR2 YYDKDF (reference sequence). V was trimmed by 1 base and J by 4 bases, leaving 5 bases between them.

The table lists this clonotype with a few counts. The chain couples TRBV18 to TRBJ2-3; 11 nucleotides match TRBD2. V dropped 1 base and J dropped 5; count of bases not matched to a gene: 17. The CDR3 runs to 20 residues. The germline V gene has CDR1 KGHSH and CDR2 LQKENI. CDR3 sequence (DNA): TGTGCCAGCTCACCACGGCCCCTAGCGGGGGGCCTAACACAAGAAGATACGCAGTATTTT. Translation gives CASSPRPLAGGLTQEDTQYF.

This chain connects TRBV7-2 to TRBJ1-1, with 7 positions matching TRBD1. CDR3 length: 13 amino acids. The V and J ends lost 3 bases and 6 bases, in that order; junction bases with no gene match: 4. CDR1 is SGHTA, CDR2 FQGNSA, per germline. CDR3 DNA sequence: TGTGCCAGCAGCTTTCGGGACAGCCCTGAAGCTTTCTTT. Encoded protein: CASSFRDSPEAFF.